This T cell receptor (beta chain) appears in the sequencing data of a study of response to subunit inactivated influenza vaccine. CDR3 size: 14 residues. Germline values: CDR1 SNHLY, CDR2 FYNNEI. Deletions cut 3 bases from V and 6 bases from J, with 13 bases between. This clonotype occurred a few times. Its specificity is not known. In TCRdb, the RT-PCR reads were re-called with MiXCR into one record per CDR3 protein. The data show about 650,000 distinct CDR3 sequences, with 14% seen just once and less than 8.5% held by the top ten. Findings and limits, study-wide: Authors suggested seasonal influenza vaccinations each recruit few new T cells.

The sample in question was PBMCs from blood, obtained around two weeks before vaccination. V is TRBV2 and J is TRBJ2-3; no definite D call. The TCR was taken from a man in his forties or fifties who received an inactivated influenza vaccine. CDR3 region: CASSDSIASDTQYF. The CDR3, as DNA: TGTGCCAGCAGTGATTCCATAGCCTCCGATACGCAGTATTTT.